These T cell receptor beta chains were read from a single sample in a study of T cells in Graves' hyperthyroidism and ophthalmopathy. In TCRdb, the multiplex PCR reads were re-called with MiXCR into one record per CDR3 protein. The repertoire has approximately 480,000 distinct CDR3 sequences, 20% to 25% of them found once; the top ten carry more than 20%. Source material: blood. These receptors were taken from a man younger than 35 with Graves' hyperthyroidism. CDR3s include the opening cysteine and the closing phenylalanine or tryptophan. A D gene is named only where the DNA matches it firmly. Clone size is stated in some rows and not others, as once, few, many or a class when expanded.

clone size: many; D gene: NA; J gene: TRBJ1-5; V gene: TRBV6-5; CDR3 DNA: TGTGCCAGCAAGACGAGGAATCGACGGGGGCAGCCCCAGCATTTT; CDR3 protein: CASKTRNRRGQPQHF
clone size: many; D gene: NA; J gene: TRBJ2-7; V gene: TRBV6-4; CDR3 DNA: TGTGCCAGCAGTGACACCGTATGGGATCGCCCGGTCCACATCTCCTCCTACGAGCAGTACTTC; CDR3 protein: CASSDTVWDRPVHISSYEQYF
clone size: NA; D gene: NA; J gene: TRBJ2-3; V gene: TRBV6-1; CDR3 DNA: TGTGCCAACCGGGATACTAGCACAGATACGCAGTATTTT; CDR3 protein: CANRDTSTDTQYF
clone size: NA; D gene: TRBD1; J gene: TRBJ2-2; V gene: TRBV7-2; CDR3 DNA: TGTGCCAGCAGCTTAAGCGCAGGGGGCAACACCGGGGAGCTGTTTTTT; CDR3 protein: CASSLSAGGNTGELFF
clone size: NA; D gene: NA; J gene: TRBJ1-5; V gene: TRBV2; CDR3 DNA: TGTGCCAGCAGTGAACGAGGAGATAGCAATCAGCCCCAGCATTTT; CDR3 protein: CASSERGDSNQPQHF
clone size: many; D gene: NA; J gene: TRBJ2-7; V gene: TRBV11-2; CDR3 DNA: TGTGCCAGCAGCTCTTGGTCGTACGAGCAGTACTTC; CDR3 protein: CASSSWSYEQYF
clone size: many; D gene: TRBD2; J gene: TRBJ2-7; V gene: TRBV2; CDR3 DNA: TGTGCCAGCAGCGGCGGACTAGCGGGGTACTACGAGCAGTACTTC; CDR3 protein: CASSGGLAGYYEQYF
clone size: many; D gene: NA; J gene: TRBJ1-1; V gene: TRBV6-1; CDR3 DNA: TGTGCCAGCAGTGAAGCGCCCCACGGCAGTGACACTGAAGCTTTCTTT; CDR3 protein: CASSEAPHGSDTEAFF
clone size: many; D gene: NA; J gene: TRBJ2-2; V gene: TRBV12-3/TRBV12-4; CDR3 DNA: TGTGCCAGCAGTGGACTGGACGGGGAGCTGTTTTTT; CDR3 protein: CASSGLDGELFF
clone size: many; D gene: NA; J gene: TRBJ1-3; V gene: TRBV2; CDR3 DNA: TGTGCCAGCAGCCCACAGGGTCTGGCGGGAAACACCATATATTTT; CDR3 protein: CASSPQGLAGNTIYF
clone size: NA; D gene: NA; J gene: TRBJ2-5; V gene: TRBV5-1; CDR3 DNA: TGCGCCAGCAGCTTAGGGTCGGCGCAGGGTTCACCCTTGGCGACCCAGTACTTC; CDR3 protein: CASSLGSAQGSPLATQYF
clone size: NA; D gene: NA; J gene: TRBJ2-5; V gene: TRBV7-7; CDR3 DNA: TGTGCTAGCAGCTTTGGAAGGGGGGAAGAGACCCAGTACTTC; CDR3 protein: CASSFGRGEETQYF
clone size: NA; D gene: NA; J gene: TRBJ2-7; V gene: TRBV4-1; CDR3 DNA: TGCGCCAGCAGCCAAGCGCTTTACTCCTACGAGCAGTACTTC; CDR3 protein: CASSQALYSYEQYF
clone size: many; D gene: NA; J gene: TRBJ1-3; V gene: TRBV28; CDR3 DNA: TGTGCCAGCAGTCCAGGGTTATCTGGAAACACCATATATTTT; CDR3 protein: CASSPGLSGNTIYF
clone size: many; D gene: NA; J gene: TRBJ1-1; V gene: TRBV19; CDR3 DNA: TGTGCCAGTAGTATGGCGGCCAACACTGAAGCTTTCTTT; CDR3 protein: CASSMAANTEAFF
clone size: NA; D gene: NA; J gene: TRBJ2-6; V gene: TRBV3-1; CDR3 DNA: TGTGCCAGCAGCCCTCGGACAGCCCTGAGACTAGACTCTGGGGCCAGCGTCCTGACTTTC; CDR3 protein: CASSPRTALRLDSGASVLTF
clone size: many; D gene: NA; J gene: TRBJ2-5; V gene: TRBV19; CDR3 DNA: TGTGCCAGTAGTCCGTTGGGACTCACTCAAGAGACCCAGTACTTC; CDR3 protein: CASSPLGLTQETQYF
clone size: NA; D gene: NA; J gene: TRBJ2-7; V gene: TRBV12-3/TRBV12-4; CDR3 DNA: TGTGCCAGCAGTGACGGGGGCAGCAACTACGAGCAGTACTTC; CDR3 protein: CASSDGGSNYEQYF
clone size: NA; D gene: TRBD1; J gene: TRBJ1-2; V gene: TRBV5-4; CDR3 DNA: TGTGCCAGCAGTTCTCCGGGACAGCCTTATGGCTACACCTTC; CDR3 protein: CASSSPGQPYGYTF
clone size: many; D gene: TRBD1; J gene: TRBJ1-1; V gene: TRBV6-5; CDR3 DNA: TGTGCCAGCAGTTACGATCCGGGACAGGGCGGCACTGAAGCTTTCTTT; CDR3 protein: CASSYDPGQGGTEAFF
clone size: many; D gene: TRBD1; J gene: TRBJ1-5; V gene: TRBV20-1; CDR3 DNA: TGCAGTGTTTGGGACAGGGGGCTATATAGCAATCAGCCCCAGCATTTT; CDR3 protein: CSVWDRGLYSNQPQHF
clone size: many; D gene: NA; J gene: TRBJ1-2; V gene: TRBV4-1; CDR3 DNA: TGCGCCAGCAGCCAAGATGTCCAGTCGGCTGGCTACACCTTC; CDR3 protein: CASSQDVQSAGYTF
clone size: NA; D gene: NA; J gene: TRBJ2-5; V gene: TRBV10-3; CDR3 DNA: TGTGCCATCTCACCCGGACTACTGGGGGGCCAAGAGACCCAGTACTTC; CDR3 protein: CAISPGLLGGQETQYF
clone size: many; D gene: NA; J gene: TRBJ1-5; V gene: TRBV28; CDR3 DNA: TGTGCCAGCAGTCCCTCTGGCTTAAGGGGGTATCAGCCCCAGCATTTT; CDR3 protein: CASSPSGLRGYQPQHF